The T cell receptor (beta chain) described here comes from a study of cytomegalovirus exposure and HLA in healthy donors. Looking at the study overall: A subsequent analysis reported that the roughly 120 validation repertoires were produced on the same platform that had also been used for the roughly 700 first-cohort repertoires.

TCRdb's copy holds only in-frame clones and misses some; the assay was immunoSEQ multiplex PCR. This sample yields about 160,000 clones, of which 86% are seen a single time; roughly 5.8% belongs to the top ten. Notes on the study in general: The study put 150 or so TCR beta chains on its list as cytomegalovirus-associated. Many donors shared some public TCRs, even though most TCR sequences were rare. Three of the chains that were CMV-associated were confirmed in vitro to be specific for CMV antigens.

The J segment lost 0 bases and the V segment lost 1 base, leaving 4 bases of the junction unmatched. The CDR3 is 16 amino acids. Germline V gene data show CDR1 as LGHNA and CDR2 as YSLEER. Of note for this clone: Its antigen is unidentified.

Sample: PBMCs. This sequence joins TRBV4-3 and TRBJ2-7; 9 bases are a match to TRBD2. The origin of this receptor is a woman between 25 and 40 years old in good health and CMV-seronegative. Written as DNA, the CDR3 is TGCGCCAGCAGCCAAGGGGTTAGCGGGAGCTCCTACGAGCAGTACTTC. Translating gives CASSQGVSGSSYEQYF.